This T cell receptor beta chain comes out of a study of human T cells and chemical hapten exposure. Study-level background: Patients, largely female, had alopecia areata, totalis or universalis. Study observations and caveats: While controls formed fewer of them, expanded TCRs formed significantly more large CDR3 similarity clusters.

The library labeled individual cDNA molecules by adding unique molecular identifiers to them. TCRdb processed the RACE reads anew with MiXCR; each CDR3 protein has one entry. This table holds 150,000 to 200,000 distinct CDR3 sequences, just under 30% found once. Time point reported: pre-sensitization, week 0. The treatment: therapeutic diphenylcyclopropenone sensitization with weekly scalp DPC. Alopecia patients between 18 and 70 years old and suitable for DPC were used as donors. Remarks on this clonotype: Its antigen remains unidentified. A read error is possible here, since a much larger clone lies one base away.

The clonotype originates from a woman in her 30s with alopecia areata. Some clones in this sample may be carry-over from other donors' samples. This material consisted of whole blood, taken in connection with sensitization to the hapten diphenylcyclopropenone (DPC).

CDR3 nucleotide sequence: TGTGCCAGCGGTTACGACAGGTACGAGCAGTACTTC. Its translation is CASGYDRYEQYF. The chain couples TRBV12-3 or TRBV12-4 to TRBJ2-7; weak D call: TRBD1 (6 bases). V dropped 8 bases and J dropped 4 bases, with 12 bases sitting between them. The CDR3 is 12 residues long.